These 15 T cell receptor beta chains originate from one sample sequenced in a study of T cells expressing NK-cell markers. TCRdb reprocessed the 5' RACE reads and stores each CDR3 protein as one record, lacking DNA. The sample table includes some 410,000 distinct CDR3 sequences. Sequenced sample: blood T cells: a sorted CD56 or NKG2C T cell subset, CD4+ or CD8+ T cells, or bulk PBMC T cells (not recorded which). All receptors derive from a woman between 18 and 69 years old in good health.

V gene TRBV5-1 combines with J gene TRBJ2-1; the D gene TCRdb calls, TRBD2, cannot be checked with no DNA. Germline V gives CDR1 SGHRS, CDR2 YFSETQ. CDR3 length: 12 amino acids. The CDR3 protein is CASSLGRDEQFF.

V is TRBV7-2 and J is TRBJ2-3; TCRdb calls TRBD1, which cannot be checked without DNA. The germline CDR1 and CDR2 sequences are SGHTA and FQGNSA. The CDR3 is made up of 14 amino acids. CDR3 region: CASSLDPGADTQYF.

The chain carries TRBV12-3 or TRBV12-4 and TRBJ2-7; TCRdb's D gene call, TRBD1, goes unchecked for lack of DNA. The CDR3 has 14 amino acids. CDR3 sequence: CASSLTGTGLEQYF.

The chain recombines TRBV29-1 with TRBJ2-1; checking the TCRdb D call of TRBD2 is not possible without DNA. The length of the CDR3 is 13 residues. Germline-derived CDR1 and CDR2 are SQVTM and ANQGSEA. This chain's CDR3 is CSVAGGAFNEQFF.

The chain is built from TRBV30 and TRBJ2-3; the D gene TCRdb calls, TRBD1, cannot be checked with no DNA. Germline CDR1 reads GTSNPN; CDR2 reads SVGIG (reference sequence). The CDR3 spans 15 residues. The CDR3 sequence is CAWSVLGGGTDTQYF.

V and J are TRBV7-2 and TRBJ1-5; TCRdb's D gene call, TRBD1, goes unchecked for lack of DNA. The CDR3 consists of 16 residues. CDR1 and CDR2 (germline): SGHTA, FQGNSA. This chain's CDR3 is CASSSWDRAGNQPQHF.

CDR3 protein: CASSVPRGMNTEAFF. V is TRBV14 and J is TRBJ1-1; TCRdb lists TRBD1, though no DNA is available to test this call. Germline V lookup: CDR1 SGHDN, CDR2 FVKESK. This CDR3 spans 15 amino acids.

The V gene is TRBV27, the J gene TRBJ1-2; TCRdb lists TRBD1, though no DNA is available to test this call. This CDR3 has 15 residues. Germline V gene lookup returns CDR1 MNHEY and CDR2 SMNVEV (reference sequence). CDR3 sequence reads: CASSLSPTPWRGYTF.

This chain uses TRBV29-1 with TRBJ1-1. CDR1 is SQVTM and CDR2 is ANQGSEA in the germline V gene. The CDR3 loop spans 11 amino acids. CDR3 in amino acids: CSVALFGEAFF.

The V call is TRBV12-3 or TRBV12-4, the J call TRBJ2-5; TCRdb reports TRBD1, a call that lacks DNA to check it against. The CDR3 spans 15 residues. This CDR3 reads CASLQGGRVQETQYF.

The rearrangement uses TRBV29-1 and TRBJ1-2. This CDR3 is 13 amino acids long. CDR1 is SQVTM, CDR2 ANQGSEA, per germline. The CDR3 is CSGSTTANYGYTF.

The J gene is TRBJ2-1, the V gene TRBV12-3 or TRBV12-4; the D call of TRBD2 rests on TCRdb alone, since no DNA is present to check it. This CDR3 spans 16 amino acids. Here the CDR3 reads CASSTPGLAAYNEQFF.

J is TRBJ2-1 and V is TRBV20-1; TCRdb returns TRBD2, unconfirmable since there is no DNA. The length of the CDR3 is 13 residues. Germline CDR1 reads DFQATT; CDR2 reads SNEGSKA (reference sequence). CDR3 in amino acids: CRGLGVPYNEQFF.

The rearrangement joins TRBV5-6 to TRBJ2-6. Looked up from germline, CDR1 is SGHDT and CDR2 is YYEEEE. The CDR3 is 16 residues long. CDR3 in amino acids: CASSRKGDLGANVLTF.

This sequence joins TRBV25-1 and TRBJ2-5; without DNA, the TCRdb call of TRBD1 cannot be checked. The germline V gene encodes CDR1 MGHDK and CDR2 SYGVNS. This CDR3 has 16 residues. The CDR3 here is CASSEGSGRAGETQYF. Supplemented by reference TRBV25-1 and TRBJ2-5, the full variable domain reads EADIYQTPRYLVIGTGKKITLECSQTMGHDKMYWYQQDPGMELHLIHYSYGVNSTEKGDLSSESTVSRIRTEHFPLTLESARPSHTSQYLCASSEGSGRAGETQYFGPGTRLLVL.